This T cell receptor (beta chain) is from a study of beta chain features in type 1 diabetes. The sequenced template was cDNA made from the entire isolated RNA. Method: immunoSEQ multiplex PCR; TCRdb's copy keeps in-frame clones and lacks some. The data contain under 550,000 clones, 9.5% to 12% of them singletons. This CDR3 is 13 amino acids long. Germline V gives CDR1 SQVTM, CDR2 ANQGSEA. Trimming took 6 bases from V and 5 from J; bases not matched to a gene: 6. The sample holds a few counts of this clone. This TCR came from a woman between 18 and 30 years old in good health. The chain employs TRBV29-1 and TRBJ1-1; the match to TRBD1 covers 10 bases. The source material was naive CD4+ T cells from blood. The CDR3 here is CSVGEDRGTEAFF. The DNA of the CDR3 is TGCAGCGTGGGAGAGGACAGGGGGACTGAAGCTTTCTTT.